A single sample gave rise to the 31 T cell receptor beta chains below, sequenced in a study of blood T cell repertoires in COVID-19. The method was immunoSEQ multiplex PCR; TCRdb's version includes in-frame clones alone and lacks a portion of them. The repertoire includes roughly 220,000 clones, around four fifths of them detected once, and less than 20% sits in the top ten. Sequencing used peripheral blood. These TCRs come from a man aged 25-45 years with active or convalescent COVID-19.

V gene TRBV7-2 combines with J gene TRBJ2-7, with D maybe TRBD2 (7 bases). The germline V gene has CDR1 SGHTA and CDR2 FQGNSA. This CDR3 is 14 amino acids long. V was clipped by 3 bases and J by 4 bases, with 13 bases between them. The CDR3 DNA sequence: TGTGCCAGCAGCTTCGCAGGGGAGGGATACGAGCAGTACTTC. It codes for CASSFAGEGYEQYF.

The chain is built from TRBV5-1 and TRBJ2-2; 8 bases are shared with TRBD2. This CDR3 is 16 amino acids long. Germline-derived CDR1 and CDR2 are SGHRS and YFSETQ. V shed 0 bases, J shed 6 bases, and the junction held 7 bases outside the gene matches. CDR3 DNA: TGCGCCAGCAGCTTGGTTCCAGCGGGAGTCCCCGGGGAGCTGTTTTTT. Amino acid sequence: CASSLVPAGVPGELFF.

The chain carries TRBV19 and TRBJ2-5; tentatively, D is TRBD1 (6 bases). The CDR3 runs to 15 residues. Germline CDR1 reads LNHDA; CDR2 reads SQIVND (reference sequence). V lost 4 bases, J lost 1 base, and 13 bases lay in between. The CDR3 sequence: CASSRSQGIQETQYF. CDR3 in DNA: TGTGCCAGTAGTAGGTCACAGGGTATCCAAGAGACCCAGTACTTC.

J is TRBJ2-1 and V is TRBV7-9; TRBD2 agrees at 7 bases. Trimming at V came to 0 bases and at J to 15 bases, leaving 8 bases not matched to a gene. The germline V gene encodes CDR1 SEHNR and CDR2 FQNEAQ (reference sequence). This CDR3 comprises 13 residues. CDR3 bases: TGTGCCAGCAGCTTAGCGGGGACTACCCCCCCGTTCTTC. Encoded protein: CASSLAGTTPPFF.

DNA of the CDR3: TGCGCCAGCAGCCAAGATCGAGTTTTCCCCAATGAGCAGTTCTTC. Its translation is CASSQDRVFPNEQFF. The V and J genes are TRBV4-3 and TRBJ2-1; D is uncertain. V lost 0 bases and J lost 6, with 12 bases in between. In germline, CDR1 is LGHNA, CDR2 YSLEER. This CDR3 is built from 15 residues.

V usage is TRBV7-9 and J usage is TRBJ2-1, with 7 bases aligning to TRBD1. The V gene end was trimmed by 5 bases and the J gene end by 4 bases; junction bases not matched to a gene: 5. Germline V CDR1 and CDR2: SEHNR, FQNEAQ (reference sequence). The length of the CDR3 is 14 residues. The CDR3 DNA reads TGTGCCAGCAGCGAGGACAGGACGTACAATGAGCAGTTCTTC. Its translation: CASSEDRTYNEQFF.

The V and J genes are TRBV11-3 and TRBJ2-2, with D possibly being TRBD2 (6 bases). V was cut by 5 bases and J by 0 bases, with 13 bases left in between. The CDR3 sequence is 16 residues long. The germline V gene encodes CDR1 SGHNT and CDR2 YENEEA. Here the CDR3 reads CASSRDSGANTGELFF. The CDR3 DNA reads TGTGCCAGCAGCCGGGATTCGGGGGCGAACACCGGGGAGCTGTTTTTT.

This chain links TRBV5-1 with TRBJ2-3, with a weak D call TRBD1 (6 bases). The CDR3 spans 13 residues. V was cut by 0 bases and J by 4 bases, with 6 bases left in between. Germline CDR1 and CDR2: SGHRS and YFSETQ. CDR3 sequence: CASSLEGADTQYF. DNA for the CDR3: TGCGCCAGCAGCTTGGAGGGGGCAGATACGCAGTATTTT.

CDR3 in amino acids: CASSLGLAGSQETQYF. The CDR3 DNA reads as TGTGCCAGCAGCTTAGGGCTAGCGGGGAGCCAAGAGACCCAGTACTTC. V and J are TRBV11-3 and TRBJ2-5; 9 positions agree with TRBD2. V was pared by 1 base and J by 1 base, with 4 bases of the junction left unmatched. In germline, CDR1 is SGHNT, CDR2 YENEEA. This CDR3 spans 16 amino acids. Using reference TRBV11-3 and TRBJ2-5 for the parts outside the CDR3, the full variable domain is EAGVVQSPRYKIIEKKQPVAFWCNPISGHNTLYWYLQNLGQGPELLIRYENEEAVDDSQLPKDRFSAERLKGVDSTLKIQPAELGDSAVYLCASSLGLAGSQETQYFGPGTRLLVL.

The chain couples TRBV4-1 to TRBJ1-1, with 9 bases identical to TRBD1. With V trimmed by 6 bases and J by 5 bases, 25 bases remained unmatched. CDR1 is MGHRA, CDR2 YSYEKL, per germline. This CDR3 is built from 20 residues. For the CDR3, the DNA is TGCGCCAGCAGGCCTATTTCCGGGACAGGGCACACGCTCTCGAGGACTGAAGCTTTCTTT. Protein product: CASRPISGTGHTLSRTEAFF.

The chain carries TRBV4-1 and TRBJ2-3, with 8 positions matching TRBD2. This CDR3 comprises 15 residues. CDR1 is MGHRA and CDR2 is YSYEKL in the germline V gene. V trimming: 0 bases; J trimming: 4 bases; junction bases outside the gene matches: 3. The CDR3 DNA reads TGCGCCAGCAGCCAAGATAGAGCGGGGGCAGATACGCAGTATTTT. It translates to CASSQDRAGADTQYF.

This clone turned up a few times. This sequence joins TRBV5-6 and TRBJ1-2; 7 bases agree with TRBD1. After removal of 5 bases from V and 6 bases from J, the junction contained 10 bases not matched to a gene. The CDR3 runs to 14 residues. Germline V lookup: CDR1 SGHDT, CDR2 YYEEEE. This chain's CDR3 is CASRYTGEKDGYTF. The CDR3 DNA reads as TGTGCCAGCAGATACACAGGGGAGAAGGATGGCTACACCTTC.

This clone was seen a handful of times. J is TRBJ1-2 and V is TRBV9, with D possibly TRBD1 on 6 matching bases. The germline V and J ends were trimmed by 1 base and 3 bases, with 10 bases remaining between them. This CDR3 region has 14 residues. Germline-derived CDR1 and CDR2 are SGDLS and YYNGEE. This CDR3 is CASSVLGADYGYTF. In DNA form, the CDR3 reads TGTGCCAGCAGCGTATTGGGGGCGGACTATGGCTACACCTTC.

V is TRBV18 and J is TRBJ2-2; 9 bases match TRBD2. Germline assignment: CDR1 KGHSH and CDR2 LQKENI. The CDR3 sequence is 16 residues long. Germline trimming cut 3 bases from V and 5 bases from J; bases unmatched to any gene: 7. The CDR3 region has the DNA TGTGCCAGCTCACCGAGCCGGACTAGCGCGACCGGGGAGCTGTTTTTT. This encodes CASSPSRTSATGELFF.

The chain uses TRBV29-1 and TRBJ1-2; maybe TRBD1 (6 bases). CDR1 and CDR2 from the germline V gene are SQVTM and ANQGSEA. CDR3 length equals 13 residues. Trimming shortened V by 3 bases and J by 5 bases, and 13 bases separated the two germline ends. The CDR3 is CSVEGGQGYGYTF. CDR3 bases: TGCAGCGTTGAGGGGGGGCAAGGTTATGGCTACACCTTC.

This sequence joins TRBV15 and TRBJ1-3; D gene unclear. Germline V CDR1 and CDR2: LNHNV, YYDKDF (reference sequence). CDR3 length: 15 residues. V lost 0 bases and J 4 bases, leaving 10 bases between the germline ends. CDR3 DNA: TGTGCCACCAGCAGAGATCGAGGGAAAGGAAACACCATATATTTT. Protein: CATSRDRGKGNTIYF.

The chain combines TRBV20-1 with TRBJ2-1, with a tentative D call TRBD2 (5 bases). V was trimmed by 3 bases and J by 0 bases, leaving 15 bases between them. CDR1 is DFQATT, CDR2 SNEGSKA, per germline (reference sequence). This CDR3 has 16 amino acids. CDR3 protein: CSASSVGRASYNEQFF. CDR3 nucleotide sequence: TGCAGTGCTAGTTCGGTCGGGCGGGCCTCCTACAATGAGCAGTTCTTC.

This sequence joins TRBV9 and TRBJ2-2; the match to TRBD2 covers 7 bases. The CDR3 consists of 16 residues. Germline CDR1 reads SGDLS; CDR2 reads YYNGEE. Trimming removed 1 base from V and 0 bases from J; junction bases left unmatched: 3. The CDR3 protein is CASSVTSAANTGELFF. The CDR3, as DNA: TGTGCCAGCAGCGTAACTAGCGCAGCGAACACCGGGGAGCTGTTTTTT.

The CDR3 DNA follows: TGTGCCAGCAGGTCCCCGCGGCAGGGAAGCAATCAGCCCCAGCATTTT. Encoded protein: CASRSPRQGSNQPQHF. This rearrangement joins TRBV28 to TRBJ1-5, with D possibly TRBD1 on 5 matching bases. Trimming stripped 6 bases from V and 1 base from J, with 16 bases between. The CDR3 totals 16 residues. Germline CDR1 and CDR2: MDHEN and SYDVKM.

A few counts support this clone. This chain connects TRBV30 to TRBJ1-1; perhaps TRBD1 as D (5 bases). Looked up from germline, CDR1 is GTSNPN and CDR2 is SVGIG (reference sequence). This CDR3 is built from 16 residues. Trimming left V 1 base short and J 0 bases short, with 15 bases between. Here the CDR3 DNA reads TGTGCCTGGAGTGGGGGGGGTTGGTACATGAACACTGAAGCTTTCTTT. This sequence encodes CAWSGGGWYMNTEAFF.

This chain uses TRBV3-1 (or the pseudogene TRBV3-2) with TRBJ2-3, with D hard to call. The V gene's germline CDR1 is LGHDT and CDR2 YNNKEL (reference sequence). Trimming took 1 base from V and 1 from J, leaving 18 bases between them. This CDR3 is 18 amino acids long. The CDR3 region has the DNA TGTGCCAGCAGCCAAGCAACGCCGAGGCAGCGACGCACAGATACGCAGTATTTT. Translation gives CASSQATPRQRRTDTQYF.

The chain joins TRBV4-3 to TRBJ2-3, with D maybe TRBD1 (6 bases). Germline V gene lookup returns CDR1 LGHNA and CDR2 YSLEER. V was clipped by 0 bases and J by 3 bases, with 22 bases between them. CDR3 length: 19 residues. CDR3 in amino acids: CASSQDAENIRGRTDTQYF. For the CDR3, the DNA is TGCGCCAGCAGCCAAGACGCCGAAAATATCAGGGGTAGAACAGATACGCAGTATTTT.

The CDR3 sequence is CASSLGGRAGGGDPQFF. The CDR3 nucleotides read TGCGCCAGCAGCCTAGGAGGGAGAGCGGGAGGGGGGGACCCTCAGTTCTTC. The chain links TRBV4-1 to TRBJ2-1; 10 bases are shared with TRBD2. The CDR3 is 17 residues long. J gave up 13 bases and V 4 bases, and 19 bases lay outside the gene matches. Germline V gene data show CDR1 as MGHRA and CDR2 as YSYEKL.

The DNA of the CDR3 is TGTGCCTGGAGTGAAGGGGGCCCGGGAGAAAAACTGTTTTTT. Its translation is CAWSEGGPGEKLFF. This chain links TRBV30 with TRBJ1-4, with 7 bases identical to TRBD1. Germline V gene data show CDR1 as GTSNPN and CDR2 as SVGIG (reference sequence). CDR3 length: 14 residues. The V and J ends lost 1 base and 8 bases, in that order; junction bases with no gene match: 7.

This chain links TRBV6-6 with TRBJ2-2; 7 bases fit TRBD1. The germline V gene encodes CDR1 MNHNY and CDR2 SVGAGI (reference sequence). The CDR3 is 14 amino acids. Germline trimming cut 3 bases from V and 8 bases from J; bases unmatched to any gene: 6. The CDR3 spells CASSYLTGRGELFF. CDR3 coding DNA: TGTGCCAGCAGTTATCTGACAGGGAGAGGGGAGCTGTTTTTT.

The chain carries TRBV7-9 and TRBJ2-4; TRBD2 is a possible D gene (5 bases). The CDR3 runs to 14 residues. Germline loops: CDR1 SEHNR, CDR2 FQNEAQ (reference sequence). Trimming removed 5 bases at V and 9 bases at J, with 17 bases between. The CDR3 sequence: CASSGDPDEGIQYF. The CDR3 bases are TGTGCCAGCAGCGGGGATCCTGATGAGGGCATTCAGTACTTC.

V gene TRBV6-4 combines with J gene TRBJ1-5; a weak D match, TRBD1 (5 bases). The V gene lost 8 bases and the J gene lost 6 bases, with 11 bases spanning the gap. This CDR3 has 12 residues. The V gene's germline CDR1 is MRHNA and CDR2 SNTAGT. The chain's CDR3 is CASPSGFQPQHF. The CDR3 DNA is TGTGCCAGCCCGTCAGGGTTTCAGCCCCAGCATTTT.

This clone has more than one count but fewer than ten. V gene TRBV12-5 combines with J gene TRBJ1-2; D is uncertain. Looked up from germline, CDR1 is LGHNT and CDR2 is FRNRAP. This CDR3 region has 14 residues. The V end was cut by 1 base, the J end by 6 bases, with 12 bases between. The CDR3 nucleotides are TGTGCTAGTGGTTTGGACTGGAGGAGGGATGGCTACACCTTC. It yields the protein CASGLDWRRDGYTF.

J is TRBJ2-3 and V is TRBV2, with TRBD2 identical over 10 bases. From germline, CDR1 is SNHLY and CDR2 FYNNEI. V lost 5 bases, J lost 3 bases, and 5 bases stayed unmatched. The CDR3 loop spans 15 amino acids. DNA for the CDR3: TGTGCCAGCAGTTCTCAGGGACTAGCGACAGATACGCAGTATTTT. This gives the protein CASSSQGLATDTQYF.

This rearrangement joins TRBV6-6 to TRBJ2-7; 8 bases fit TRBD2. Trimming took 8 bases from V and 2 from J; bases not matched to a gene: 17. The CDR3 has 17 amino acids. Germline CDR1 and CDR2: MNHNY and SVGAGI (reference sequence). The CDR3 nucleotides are TGTGCCAGCCGTCATCCCCCGCCGAGCGGGGGCACCTACGAGCAGTACTTC. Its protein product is CASRHPPPSGGTYEQYF.

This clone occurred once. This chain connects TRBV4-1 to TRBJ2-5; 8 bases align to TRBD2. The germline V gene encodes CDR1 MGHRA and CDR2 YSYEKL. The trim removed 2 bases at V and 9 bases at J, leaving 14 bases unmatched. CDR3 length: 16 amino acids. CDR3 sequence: CASSQSTGGSFGAQYF. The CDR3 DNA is TGCGCCAGCAGCCAATCGACGGGGGGGTCGTTTGGGGCCCAGTACTTC.